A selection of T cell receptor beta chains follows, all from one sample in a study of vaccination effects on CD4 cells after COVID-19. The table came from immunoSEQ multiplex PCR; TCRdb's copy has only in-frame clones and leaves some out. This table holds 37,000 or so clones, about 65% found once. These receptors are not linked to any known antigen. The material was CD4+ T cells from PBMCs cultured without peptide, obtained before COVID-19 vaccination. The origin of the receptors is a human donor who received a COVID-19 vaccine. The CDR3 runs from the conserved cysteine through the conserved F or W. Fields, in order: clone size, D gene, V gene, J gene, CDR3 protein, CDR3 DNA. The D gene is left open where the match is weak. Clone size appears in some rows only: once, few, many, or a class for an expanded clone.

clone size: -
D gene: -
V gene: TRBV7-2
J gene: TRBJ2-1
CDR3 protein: CASSPGALQGNEQFF
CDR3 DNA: TGTGCCAGCAGCCCTGGGGCACTTCAGGGGAATGAGCAGTTCTTC

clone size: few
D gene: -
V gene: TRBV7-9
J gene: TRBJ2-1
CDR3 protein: CASSSTHSDEQFF
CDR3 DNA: TGTGCCAGCAGCTCGACCCACTCGGATGAGCAGTTCTTC

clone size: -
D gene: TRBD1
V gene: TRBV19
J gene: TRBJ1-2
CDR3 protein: CASSTGGQITGGYTF
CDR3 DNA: TGTGCCAGTAGTACCGGGGGACAGATCACAGGTGGCTACACCTTC

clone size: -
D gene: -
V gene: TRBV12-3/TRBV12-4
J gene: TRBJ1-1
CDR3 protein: CASSLAQKAEAFF
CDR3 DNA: TGTGCCAGCAGTTTAGCGCAAAAAGCTGAAGCTTTCTTT

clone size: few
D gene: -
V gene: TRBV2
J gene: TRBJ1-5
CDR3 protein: CASSKDSFNQPQHF
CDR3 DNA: TGTGCCAGCTCCAAAGACAGCTTCAATCAGCCCCAGCATTTT

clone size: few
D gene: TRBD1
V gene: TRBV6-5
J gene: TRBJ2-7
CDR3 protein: CASLDRGRSYEQYF
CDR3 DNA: TGTGCCAGCCTGGACAGGGGGAGGTCCTACGAGCAGTACTTC

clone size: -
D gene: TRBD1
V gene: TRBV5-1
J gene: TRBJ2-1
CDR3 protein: CASSSFRQGAPDNEQFF
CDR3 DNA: TGCGCCAGCAGCTCCTTCCGACAGGGGGCGCCGGACAATGAGCAGTTCTTC

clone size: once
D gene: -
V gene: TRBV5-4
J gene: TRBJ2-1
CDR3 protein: CASRGTPDEQFF
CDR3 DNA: TGTGCCAGCAGGGGGACTCCGGATGAGCAGTTCTTC

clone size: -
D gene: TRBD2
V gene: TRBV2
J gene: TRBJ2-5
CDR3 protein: CASTKREQETQYF
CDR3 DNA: TGTGCCAGCACCAAGCGGGAGCAAGAGACCCAGTACTTC

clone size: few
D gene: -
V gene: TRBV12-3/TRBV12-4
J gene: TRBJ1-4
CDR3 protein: CASSSFEKLFF
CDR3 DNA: TGTGCCAGCTCCAGCTTTGAAAAACTGTTTTTT

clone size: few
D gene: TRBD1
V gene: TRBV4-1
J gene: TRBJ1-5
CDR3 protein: CASSRLGTGGNQPQHF
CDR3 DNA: TGCGCCAGCAGCCGCCTCGGGACAGGGGGGAATCAGCCCCAGCATTTT